One and the same sample provided the 29 T cell receptor beta chains below, sequenced in a study of CD8 T cells in Susac syndrome. Reverse transcription of about 0.45 to 1 ug RNA used random hexamers. TCRdb re-called the immunoSEQ multiplex PCR reads with MiXCR, one entry per CDR3 protein. The data show approximately 210,000 distinct CDR3 sequences, 95% seen once. The sequenced sample consisted of CD4+ T cells from PBMCs. These receptors were obtained from a human donor with multiple sclerosis.

V is TRBV3-1 and J is TRBJ2-7; TRBD2 is a possible D gene (6 bases). Germline V gene data show CDR1 as LGHDT and CDR2 as YNNKEL (reference sequence). Deletions cut 4 bases from V and 6 bases from J, with 10 bases between. The CDR3 covers 12 residues. The chain's CDR3 is CASSPRDFEQYF. CDR3 nucleotide sequence: TGTGCCAGCAGCCCCCGGGACTTCGAGCAGTACTTC.

This sequence joins TRBV18 and TRBJ2-5; D ambiguous. With 2 bases removed from V and 5 bases from J, the gap between germline ends came to 9 bases. The CDR3 extends over 13 amino acids. Germline lookup yields CDR1 KGHSH and CDR2 LQKENI. The CDR3 nucleotides are TGTGCCAGCTCACCAGGCCAGTTGGAGACCCAGTACTTC. It encodes CASSPGQLETQYF.

This sequence joins TRBV19 and TRBJ1-1; no clear D gene. V shed 3 bases and J shed 7 bases, with 15 bases lying between them. The CDR3 consists of 14 residues. Looked up from germline, CDR1 is LNHDA and CDR2 is SQIVND (reference sequence). The CDR3 DNA follows: TGTGCCAGTAGTATTGCGGACGGACGAAATGAAGCTTTCTTT. Protein product: CASSIADGRNEAFF.

The V call is TRBV7-2, the J call TRBJ2-1, with TRBD2 as a possible D gene (6 bases). Germline lookup yields CDR1 SGHTA and CDR2 FQGNSA. V was shortened by 4 bases and J by 1 base, with 14 bases between the two germline ends. This CDR3 has 16 amino acids. CDR3 DNA: TGTGCCAGCAGCTCAGGTCTCCGGGGGTCCTACAATGAGCAGTTCTTC. Translating it yields CASSSGLRGSYNEQFF.

The chain has TRBV5-6 and TRBJ2-3; D is possibly TRBD1 or TRBD2 (5 bases each). Per germline, CDR1 SGHDT and CDR2 YYEEEE. The CDR3 has 14 amino acids. V was trimmed by 3 bases and J by 6 bases, leaving 14 bases between them. The CDR3 loop reads CASSSTGTKDTQYF. In DNA form, the CDR3 reads TGTGCCAGCAGCTCCACCGGGACGAAGGATACGCAGTATTTT.

The chain joins TRBV20-1 to TRBJ2-3, with 7 nucleotides matching TRBD2. CDR3 size: 15 residues. V trimming: 1 base; J trimming: 3 bases; junction bases outside the gene matches: 7. Germline assignment: CDR1 DFQATT and CDR2 SNEGSKA (reference sequence). The CDR3 protein is CSARVGTTDTDTQYF. For the CDR3, the DNA is TGCAGTGCTAGAGTGGGGACTACGGATACAGATACGCAGTATTTT.

This chain links TRBV20-1 with TRBJ1-5, with D possibly TRBD1 on 5 matching bases. This CDR3 spans 17 amino acids. Germline V CDR1 and CDR2: DFQATT, SNEGSKA (reference sequence). The V end was cut by 0 bases, the J end by 0 bases, with 15 bases between. CDR3 sequence: CSARDSGRGYSNQPQHF. In DNA form, the CDR3 reads TGCAGTGCTAGAGATTCTGGAAGGGGTTATAGCAATCAGCCCCAGCATTTT.

The chain couples TRBV29-1 to TRBJ2-1; 13 bases align to TRBD2. This CDR3 has 18 amino acids. CDR1 and CDR2 from the germline V gene are SQVTM and ANQGSEA. Losses at the gene ends were 5 bases for V and 1 base for J; bases not matched to a gene: 11. DNA for the CDR3: TGCAGCGTTCGCGGGACTAGCGGGGTTATTGGGTCCTACAATGAGCAGTTCTTC. This sequence encodes CSVRGTSGVIGSYNEQFF.

The V and J genes are TRBV10-3 and TRBJ1-2; D gene unclear. Trimming took 2 bases from V and 1 from J, leaving 11 bases between them. Germline-derived CDR1 and CDR2 are ENHRY and SYGVKD. The CDR3 is 15 amino acids. In DNA form, the CDR3 reads TGTGCCATCAGTGAGAGCGGGAACCTTAACTATGGCTACACCTTC. Its translation: CAISESGNLNYGYTF.

The genes are TRBV5-1 and TRBJ2-7, with 12 positions matching TRBD2. Germline CDR1 reads SGHRS; CDR2 reads YFSETQ. The CDR3 runs to 16 residues. Trimming removed 5 bases from V and 3 bases from J; junction bases left unmatched: 9. The CDR3 DNA reads TGCGCCAGCAGTTACGAAGGACTAGCGGGGAGCTACGAGCAGTACTTC. Its protein product is CASSYEGLAGSYEQYF.

The rearrangement uses TRBV29-1 and TRBJ2-3; D possibly corresponds to TRBD1 (6 bases). This CDR3 is built from 15 residues. Trimming took 4 bases from V and 1 from J, leaving 15 bases between them. Germline assignment: CDR1 SQVTM and CDR2 ANQGSEA. CDR3 in DNA: TGCAGCGTTGGACGCAGGGGTTCGGGCACAGATACGCAGTATTTT. It is translated as CSVGRRGSGTDTQYF.

This rearrangement joins TRBV29-1 to TRBJ2-5, with TRBD1 matching 11 bases. With V trimmed by 7 bases and J by 5 bases, 6 bases remained unmatched. The CDR3 consists of 13 residues. Germline V CDR1 and CDR2: SQVTM, ANQGSEA. DNA for the CDR3: TGCAGCGCCGGGACAGGGGGGCGCGAGACCCAGTACTTC. Its protein product is CSAGTGGRETQYF.

The chain recombines TRBV29-1 with TRBJ2-1; 9 positions agree with TRBD2. Unmatched junction bases numbered 6, after V lost 7 bases and J lost 2 bases. Germline V gene sequence: CDR1 SQVTM, CDR2 ANQGSEA. This CDR3 spans 14 amino acids. CDR3 region: CSGLAGEAYNEQFF. CDR3 DNA: TGCAGCGGATTAGCGGGAGAGGCCTACAATGAGCAGTTCTTC.

The chain has TRBV11-2 and TRBJ2-7; D not certain. V was cut by 1 base and J by 6 bases, with 7 bases left in between. The CDR3 extends over 12 amino acids. Germline CDR1 SGHAT, CDR2 FQNNGV. Here the CDR3 DNA reads TGTGCCAGCAGCTTAGGGGGATCCGAGCAGTACTTC. It specifies CASSLGGSEQYF.

V is TRBV19 and J is TRBJ1-5; D is unclear. Germline V gene data show CDR1 as LNHDA and CDR2 as SQIVND (reference sequence). Trimming cost V 1 base and J 5 bases, with 12 bases left between them. CDR3 size: 15 residues. CDR3 coding DNA: TGTGCCAGTAGTATAGTCCCCAGTTATGATCAGCCCCAGCATTTT. Protein: CASSIVPSYDQPQHF.

This chain links TRBV12-3 or TRBV12-4 with TRBJ2-3; 10 bases line up with TRBD2. This CDR3 spans 16 amino acids. The V gene end was trimmed by 5 bases and the J gene end by 2 bases; junction bases not matched to a gene: 7. CDR3 nucleotides: TGTGCCAGCAGTCCACTAGCGGGGAGACCCACAGATACGCAGTATTTT. Its protein product is CASSPLAGRPTDTQYF.

The chain joins TRBV29-1 to TRBJ1-2, with a tentative D call TRBD1 (5 bases). CDR3 length equals 11 residues. Germline V gives CDR1 SQVTM, CDR2 ANQGSEA. Trimming pared 4 bases from V and 4 bases from J, leaving 7 bases between. In DNA, the CDR3 is TGCAGCGTTGGGGGGTTCTATGGCTACACCTTC. Protein: CSVGGFYGYTF.

V and J are TRBV13 and TRBJ1-6, with 11 bases fitting TRBD1. V dropped 5 bases and J dropped 7; count of bases not matched to a gene: 4. Per germline, CDR1 PRHDT and CDR2 FYEKMQ (reference sequence). This CDR3 is built from 15 residues. Here the CDR3 reads CASSARDRGNSPLHF. In DNA, the CDR3 is TGTGCCAGCAGCGCCCGGGACAGGGGGAATTCACCCCTCCACTTT.

The chain carries TRBV29-1 and TRBJ2-5; D gene ambiguous. This CDR3 is built from 11 residues. Trimming shortened V by 4 bases and J by 5 bases, and 8 bases separated the two germline ends. CDR1 is SQVTM, CDR2 ANQGSEA, per germline. Here the CDR3 reads CSVVVGETQYF. CDR3 coding DNA: TGCAGCGTTGTGGTGGGGGAGACCCAGTACTTC.

V gene TRBV29-1 combines with J gene TRBJ1-1; no definite D call. The V end was cut by 5 bases, the J end by 0 bases, with 7 bases between. The CDR3 runs to 12 residues. CDR1 SQVTM and CDR2 ANQGSEA come from the germline V gene. CDR3 bases: TGCAGCGTTAGGCAGATGAACACTGAAGCTTTCTTT. Its translation: CSVRQMNTEAFF.

This sequence joins TRBV28 and TRBJ2-3; tentative D call: TRBD2 (6 bases). Germline V gives CDR1 MDHEN, CDR2 SYDVKM. With 8 bases removed from V and 6 bases from J, the gap between germline ends came to 24 bases. The CDR3 is 16 residues long. CDR3 in DNA: TGTGCCAGCTTACCCCCGAGGCGGGATGGGTGGGATACGCAGTATTTT. The encoded protein is CASLPPRRDGWDTQYF. The entire variable domain, with the rest obtained from reference TRBV28 and TRBJ2-3, is as follows: DVKVTQSSRYLVKRTGEKVFLECVQDMDHENMFWYRQDPGLGLRLIYFSYDVKMKEKGDIPEGYSVSREKKERFSLILESASTNQTSMYLCASLPPRRDGWDTQYFGPGTRLTVL.

The chain is built from TRBV12-3 or TRBV12-4 and TRBJ2-1, with 7 positions matching TRBD2. The CDR3 runs to 14 residues. V was pared by 3 bases and J by 7 bases, with 6 bases of the junction left unmatched. This CDR3 is CASSFGLGPNEQFF. In DNA, the CDR3 is TGTGCCAGCAGTTTTGGACTAGGGCCGAATGAGCAGTTCTTC.

The V and J genes are TRBV9 and TRBJ2-7, with D possibly TRBD1 on 6 matching bases. Trimming stripped 4 bases from V and 4 bases from J, with 12 bases between. This CDR3 region has 13 residues. Germline CDR1 reads SGDLS; CDR2 reads YYNGEE. The CDR3 is CASSRDMAYEQYF. The CDR3 bases are TGTGCCAGCAGCCGGGACATGGCGTACGAGCAGTACTTC.

The genes are TRBV15 and TRBJ2-5, with 14 bases aligning to TRBD2. This CDR3 contains 18 residues. CDR1 and CDR2 (germline): LNHNV, YYDKDF (reference sequence). J gave up 4 bases and V 5 bases, and 12 bases lay outside the gene matches. Written as DNA, the CDR3 is TGTGCCACCAGCTCATCGACTAGCGGGGGGGCGAGGGGAGAGACCCAGTACTTC. Its translation is CATSSSTSGGARGETQYF.

This chain joins TRBV6-6 and TRBJ1-3; 7 bases map to TRBD1. After removal of 5 bases from V and 2 bases from J, the junction contained 9 bases not matched to a gene. CDR1 is MNHNY and CDR2 is SVGAGI in the germline V gene (reference sequence). The CDR3 runs to 16 residues. Written as DNA, the CDR3 is TGTGCCAGCAGTCGCCTCGACAGGGTGGCTGGAAACACCATATATTTT. Encoded protein: CASSRLDRVAGNTIYF.

The rearrangement joins TRBV27 to TRBJ2-2; unclear D gene. CDR3 length: 15 residues. Germline V lookup: CDR1 MNHEY, CDR2 SMNVEV (reference sequence). The V end was cut by 5 bases, the J end by 5 bases, with 15 bases between. The CDR3 DNA follows: TGTGCCAGCAGTCCAACCTTCACTGTTACCGGGGAGCTGTTTTTT. This codes for CASSPTFTVTGELFF.

This chain links TRBV7-8 with TRBJ2-7; the D is unclear. Between the trimmed V and J ends, which lost 3 bases and 4 bases, there was a span of 10 bases. The germline V gene has CDR1 SGHVS and CDR2 FQNEAQ. The CDR3 consists of 13 residues. This chain's CDR3 is CASSFSPGYEQYF. The CDR3 DNA follows: TGTGCCAGCAGCTTTAGTCCAGGATACGAGCAGTACTTC.

The V gene is TRBV30, the J gene TRBJ1-1; D gene ambiguous. This CDR3 contains 15 residues. Germline V CDR1 and CDR2: GTSNPN, SVGIG (reference sequence). V shed 3 bases and J shed 0 bases, with 14 bases lying between them. The CDR3, as DNA: TGTGCCTGGAGAGTTAGGGAACGAATGAACACTGAAGCTTTCTTT. It encodes CAWRVRERMNTEAFF. Full variable domain (outside the CDR3, taken from reference TRBV30 and TRBJ1-1): SQTIHQWPATLVQPVGSPLSLECTVEGTSNPNLYWYRQAAGRGLQLLFYSVGIGQISSEVPQNLSASRPQDRQFILSSKKLLLSDSGFYLCAWRVRERMNTEAFFGQGTRLTVV.

The rearrangement links TRBV6-2 or TRBV6-3 to TRBJ2-3; possibly TRBD1 for D (5 bases). Trimming removed 4 bases from V and 3 bases from J, with 20 bases in between. Germline values: CDR1 MNHEY, CDR2 SVGEGT. This CDR3 has 17 amino acids. The CDR3 here is CASSWIIGHLQTDTQYF. The CDR3 DNA reads as TGTGCCAGCAGTTGGATCATCGGACACTTACAAACAGATACGCAGTATTTT.